This T cell receptor (beta chain) was documented in a study of CD8 T cells in Susac syndrome. It was with random hexamers that roughly 0.45 to 1 ug RNA was reverse transcribed. TCRdb ran MiXCR on the immunoSEQ multiplex PCR reads and lists one entry per CDR3 protein. The sample consists of some 190,000 distinct CDR3 sequences, approximately 94% of them appearing once. This CDR3 comprises 15 residues. The ends lost 6 bases at V and 6 bases at J; junction bases unmatched: 12. Germline V CDR1 and CDR2: MDHEN, SYDVKM. This clonotype was obtained from a human donor in good health. Sequenced material: CD4+ T cells from PBMCs. V and J are TRBV28 and TRBJ2-7; 9 nucleotides match TRBD1. CDR3 region: CASSYSTGTGTEQYF. Written as DNA, the CDR3 is TGTGCCAGCAGCTACTCCACCGGGACAGGGACCGAGCAGTACTTC.